The 27 T cell receptor beta chains in this list originate from one sample, sequenced in a study of blood T cell repertoires in COVID-19. Data came from immunoSEQ multiplex PCR; TCRdb stores just in-frame clones and leaves some out. The sample includes roughly 480,000 clones, roughly 89% seen only once; the top ten take about 1%. Sample: peripheral blood. The receptors shown here come from a young man with COVID-19, enrolled during active disease.

The chain joins TRBV2 to TRBJ1-2; D not certain. This CDR3 comprises 12 residues. Germline-derived CDR1 and CDR2 are SNHLY and FYNNEI. Deletions cut 5 bases from V and 4 bases from J, with 8 bases between. CDR3 sequence: CASSSITYGYTF. Written as DNA, the CDR3 is TGTGCCAGCAGTTCTATTACCTATGGCTACACCTTC.

The V gene is TRBV27, the J gene TRBJ2-7; 7 bases map to TRBD1. The CDR3 length is 14 residues. Germline loops: CDR1 MNHEY, CDR2 SMNVEV (reference sequence). J was trimmed by 2 bases and V by 5 bases; bases with no gene match: 6. As DNA, the CDR3 is TGTGCCAGCAGTCTCCGGGACAGCACCTACGAGCAGTACTTC. It codes for CASSLRDSTYEQYF.

The chain carries TRBV5-4 and TRBJ2-3; no reliable D call. V was pared by 7 bases and J by 3 bases, with 12 bases between. The CDR3 has 13 amino acids. Germline V gives CDR1 SGHNT, CDR2 YYREEE (reference sequence). The CDR3 reads CASSLSRTDTQYF. The CDR3 coding sequence is TGTGCCAGCTCTCTCTCCCGGACAGATACGCAGTATTTT.

The chain couples TRBV6-5 to TRBJ1-1, with D possibly TRBD1 on 5 matching bases. The CDR3 has 14 amino acids. The V and J ends lost 11 bases and 1 base respectively, with 17 bases between them. Germline values: CDR1 MNHEY, CDR2 SVGAGI. CDR3 sequence (DNA): TGTGCCTCAAGGGCCGACAGAGGGAACACTGAAGCTTTCTTT. Protein sequence: CASRADRGNTEAFF.

Concerning this clone itself: A much larger clone sits a single nucleotide away, making a read error possible. The rearrangement links TRBV7-2 to TRBJ2-2, with TRBD2 as a possible D gene (6 bases). V was trimmed by 1 base and J by 3 bases, leaving 6 bases between them. The germline gives CDR1 SGHTA, CDR2 FQGNSA. This CDR3 has 14 amino acids. The CDR3 coding sequence is TGTGCCAGCAGCTTAGGCGGGGACACCGGGGAGCTGTTTTTT. It specifies CASSLGGDTGELFF.

V and J are TRBV24-1 and TRBJ2-1; TRBD2 matches at 10 bases. The CDR3 covers 14 residues. The V gene end was trimmed by 1 base and the J gene end by 16 bases; junction bases not matched to a gene: 9. From germline, CDR1 is KGHDR and CDR2 SFDVKD. The CDR3 sequence is CATSDLVSAGGYFF. CDR3 coding DNA: TGTGCCACCAGTGATTTAGTCTCAGCGGGAGGGTATTTCTTC.

This clone was counted only a few times. The chain employs TRBV3-1 (or the pseudogene TRBV3-2) and TRBJ2-2; D remains unclear. Trimming took off 1 base at V and 8 bases at J, with 2 bases between the two ends. Germline-derived CDR1 and CDR2 are LGHDT and YNNKEL (reference sequence). The CDR3 runs 11 residues. The DNA for the CDR3 is TGTGCCAGCAGCCAAGCGGGGGAGCTGTTTTTT. It codes for CASSQAGELFF.

The chain is built from TRBV24-1 and TRBJ2-7, with TRBD2 identical over 7 bases. The junction had 14 bases not matched to a gene; V was cut back by 3 bases and J by 7 bases. This CDR3 is 16 amino acids long. Germline V lookup: CDR1 KGHDR, CDR2 SFDVKD. CDR3 protein: CATSDPGGHTPLEQYF. The CDR3 region has the DNA TGTGCCACCAGTGATCCGGGAGGTCACACCCCACTGGAGCAGTACTTC.

CDR3 nucleotide sequence: TGTGCCAGTTCTACAGGGTTGCAAGGTCAGCCCCAGCATTTT. Translation: CASSTGLQGQPQHF. The chain is built from TRBV9 and TRBJ1-5, with a weak D call TRBD1 (6 bases). Germline CDR1 and CDR2: SGDLS and YYNGEE. The CDR3 spans 14 residues. V lost 8 bases and J 6 bases, leaving 18 bases between the germline ends.

In DNA, the CDR3 is TGCGCCAGCAGCATGGGACAGGGGGCCGGAAAGACCCAGTACTTC. The encoded protein is CASSMGQGAGKTQYF. This chain uses TRBV5-1 with TRBJ2-5; 12 bases agree with TRBD1. The CDR3 consists of 15 residues. In germline, CDR1 is SGHRS, CDR2 YFSETQ. V was pared by 4 bases and J by 6 bases, with 7 bases of the junction left unmatched.

CDR3: CTSSQDRPPGPQETQYF. CDR3 nucleotides: TGCACCAGCAGCCAAGATAGGCCCCCAGGGCCCCAAGAGACCCAGTACTTC. J is TRBJ2-5 and V is TRBV1; the D call in the table, TRBD1, was not verified against the DNA. TRBV1 is a recognized pseudogene. The CDR3 consists of 17 residues.

The V gene is TRBV5-4, the J gene TRBJ2-7; the match to TRBD1 covers 8 bases. The CDR3 has 12 amino acids. Unmatched junction bases numbered 2, after V lost 3 bases and J lost 6 bases. Per germline, CDR1 SGHNT and CDR2 YYREEE (reference sequence). CDR3 DNA: TGTGCCAGCAGCTCTGACAGGGGCGAGCAGTACTTC. It yields the protein CASSSDRGEQYF.

The gene calls are TRBV5-1 and TRBJ1-3, with 7 bases fitting TRBD1. Germline-derived CDR1 and CDR2 are SGHRS and YFSETQ. Losses at the gene ends were 0 bases for V and 1 base for J; bases not matched to a gene: 10. This CDR3 is built from 18 residues. Here the CDR3 DNA reads TGCGCCAGCAGCTTGGGGACAGGACCACAAGATTCTGGAAACACCATATATTTT. This sequence encodes CASSLGTGPQDSGNTIYF.

The chain links TRBV7-9 to TRBJ2-7, with a possible D match to TRBD2 (6 bases). V dropped 5 bases and J dropped 2 bases, with 19 bases sitting between them. This CDR3 is 16 amino acids long. The V gene's germline CDR1 is SEHNR and CDR2 FQNEAQ (reference sequence). CDR3 nucleotides: TGTGCCAGCAGCCTTCTCCCTTGGGGGGACCCCTACGAGCAGTACTTC. It yields the protein CASSLLPWGDPYEQYF.

The V call is TRBV25-1, the J call TRBJ1-4; unclear D gene. Germline V gene data show CDR1 as MGHDK and CDR2 as SYGVNS. The CDR3 contains 14 residues. V lost 4 bases to trimming and J lost 7 bases, with 13 bases between them. CDR3 nucleotide sequence: TGTGCCAGCAGTGGTTTGGAGTCGGGTGAAAAACTGTTTTTT. This codes for CASSGLESGEKLFF.

This clone came up once. The rearrangement joins TRBV11-2 to TRBJ2-6; TRBD2 might be the D (6 bases). The V end was cut by 5 bases, the J end by 3 bases, with 17 bases between. The germline CDR1 and CDR2 sequences are SGHAT and FQNNGV. There are 17 residues in the CDR3. The CDR3 sequence is CASSVGLSEGGANVLTF. The CDR3 DNA reads as TGTGCCAGCAGCGTGGGACTCTCGGAGGGTGGGGCCAACGTCCTGACTTTC.

The genes are TRBV24-1 and TRBJ2-3, with D possibly matching TRBD1 (6 bases). The germline V gene has CDR1 KGHDR and CDR2 SFDVKD. The V gene lost 5 bases and the J gene lost 4 bases, with 9 bases spanning the gap. The CDR3 has 13 amino acids. This CDR3 is CATSAGQSDTQYF. For the CDR3, the DNA is TGTGCCACCAGTGCTGGACAGTCAGATACGCAGTATTTT.

The count of this clone is one. The chain links TRBV5-1 to TRBJ2-1, with TRBD1 identical over 7 bases. V lost 4 bases, J lost 10 bases, and 17 bases stayed unmatched. From germline, CDR1 is SGHRS and CDR2 YFSETQ. This CDR3 is built from 16 residues. The CDR3 bases are TGCGCCAGCAGCCTATATCGGACAGGCCCTGGGGTGGAGCAGTTCTTC. Its protein product is CASSLYRTGPGVEQFF.

The chain recombines TRBV6-5 with TRBJ2-1; D is uncertain. This CDR3 has 13 residues. V lost 6 bases, J lost 4 bases, and 10 bases lay in between. CDR1 is MNHEY and CDR2 is SVGAGI in the germline V gene. In DNA, the CDR3 is TGTGCCAGCAGCCCCGGTAGTTACAATGAGCAGTTCTTC. This translates into CASSPGSYNEQFF.

The chain joins TRBV4-1 to TRBJ1-4; possible D gene TRBD1, 5 bases. This CDR3 is built from 15 residues. V lost 5 bases and J lost 4, with 14 bases in between. Germline assignment: CDR1 MGHRA and CDR2 YSYEKL. The CDR3 here is CASSGNPGLNEKLFF. The CDR3, as DNA: TGCGCCAGCAGCGGAAATCCGGGACTTAATGAAAAACTGTTTTTT.

The chain carries TRBV6-5 and TRBJ1-5; D not certain. V was pared by 5 bases and J by 6 bases, with 11 bases between. Per germline, CDR1 MNHEY and CDR2 SVGAGI. The CDR3 is 13 amino acids. The CDR3 region is CASSNERGQPQHF. CDR3 nucleotide sequence: TGTGCCAGCAGTAATGAACGAGGTCAGCCCCAGCATTTT.

This sequence joins TRBV30 and TRBJ1-4; TRBD1 is a possible D gene (5 bases). The CDR3 has 12 residues. Germline loops: CDR1 GTSNPN, CDR2 SVGIG (reference sequence). V lost 8 bases to trimming and J lost 8 bases, with 15 bases between them. CDR3 bases: TGTGCCCGGCAGGGTGGTTCGGAAAAACTGTTTTTT. Translation gives CARQGGSEKLFF. The variable domain in full, completed from reference TRBV30 and TRBJ1-4, reads SQTIHQWPATLVQPVGSPLSLECTVEGTSNPNLYWYRQAAGRGLQLLFYSVGIGQISSEVPQNLSASRPQDRQFILSSKKLLLSDSGFYLCARQGGSEKLFFGSGTQLSVL.

The genes are TRBV4-2 and TRBJ1-2, with TRBD1 matching over 7 bases. The CDR3 contains 15 residues. The germline CDR1 and CDR2 sequences are LGHNA and YNFKEQ. The junction had 4 bases not matched to a gene; V was cut back by 0 bases and J by 3 bases. The DNA of the CDR3 is TGTGCCAGCAGCCAAGATCTCGGGACAGACTATGGCTACACCTTC. Residues: CASSQDLGTDYGYTF.

The J gene is TRBJ2-6, the V gene TRBV11-3; TRBD2 matches 9 bases. The CDR3 is made up of 17 amino acids. With 7 bases clipped from V and 0 bases from J, the junction kept 7 bases outside the gene matches. Germline V CDR1 and CDR2: SGHNT, YENEEA. The CDR3 spells CASIETSGHSGANVLTF. In DNA form, the CDR3 reads TGTGCCAGCATCGAGACTAGCGGCCACTCTGGGGCCAACGTCCTGACTTTC.

This chain joins TRBV3-1 (or the pseudogene TRBV3-2) and TRBJ1-4; D unresolved. Trimming cost V 2 bases and J 7 bases, with 11 bases left between them. CDR1 is LGHDT, CDR2 YNNKEL, per germline (reference sequence). This CDR3 is 14 amino acids long. The CDR3 loop reads CASSQRGVVEKLFF. DNA of the CDR3: TGTGCCAGCAGCCAACGGGGAGTGGTTGAAAAACTGTTTTTT.

DNA of the CDR3: TGTGCCAGCAGCCTAACTTTGACCCTGAAGCAGGATTTCTTT. It translates to CASSLTLTLKQDFF. V gene TRBV6-2 or TRBV6-3 combines with J gene TRBJ1-1; no definite D call. The V gene's germline CDR1 is MNHEY and CDR2 SVGEGT. Trimming cost V 6 bases and J 13 bases, with 24 bases left between them. CDR3 size: 14 residues.

V and J are TRBV5-1 and TRBJ2-5; possibly TRBD1 for D (6 bases). The length of the CDR3 is 15 residues. The germline V and J ends were trimmed by 4 bases and 7 bases, with 20 bases remaining between them. The germline V gene has CDR1 SGHRS and CDR2 YFSETQ. The CDR3 region has the DNA TGCGCCAGCAGCCCCGCATTCGGAGAGACAGGGACCCAGTACTTC. Translation gives CASSPAFGETGTQYF.